This TCR beta chain was identified in a study of low-dose radiotherapy and immunotherapy resistance in tumors. Study-level information: Radiation delivery to Cohort 1 consisted of 0.5 Gy per fraction every 2 weeks, summing to 6.5 Gy. Participants in Cohort 2 were given 1 Gy per fraction every two weeks, for 13 Gy over 26 weeks. Patients took 300 mg oral aspirin daily for four cycles from cycle 1 day 1.

Gene-specific TRAV and TRBV primers were used for first-strand cDNA, covering alpha and beta chains. For amplifying TCRs, the PCR ran for about 20 cycles with Phusion, which was used together with a constant-region primer and the adapter on the V primers. TCRdb re-derived calls from the reads in MiXCR, one entry per CDR3 protein. The sample has about 7,300 distinct CDR3 sequences, 75% to 85% seen once. V lost 6 bases and J lost 5; bases outside the gene matches: 4. CDR1 LNHDA and CDR2 SQIVND come from the germline V gene (reference sequence). The CDR3 sequence is 14 residues long. Each patient who was eligible had an advanced solid tumor with no tumor-infiltrating lymphocytes.

The TCR sequence derives from a human donor with advanced metastatic prostate, ovarian, gallbladder or colorectal cancer (not recorded which). This table probably holds off-target reads from a library built for another chain. This chain joins TRBV19 and TRBJ2-3, with 11 bases matching TRBD2. This chain's CDR3 is CASRVAGGRDTQYF. The CDR3 nucleotides read TGTGCCAGTAGGGTAGCGGGGGGGCGAGATACGCAGTATTTT.